This note documents a single TCR beta chain sequence. No antigen is known for it. The data originate from a study of CXCR3-negative and CXCR3-positive naive CD8 T cells. The length of the CDR3 is 16 residues. Germline V gene data show CDR1 as LGHNA and CDR2 as YSLEER. Study-level results: CXCR3-positive naive cells carried more hydrophobic TRB CDR3s than CXCR3-negative naive cells did. Both naive subsets, CXCR3-negative and CXCR3-positive, displayed similar TRBV-TRBJ usage, unlike memory cells. Diversity in memory CD8+ cells fell much lower than the comparably high levels seen in both naive subsets. The study inferred TCR strength from TRB CDR3 properties and found comparable surface CD5 between naive subsets.

TRB cDNA was prepared as libraries by UMI-labeled 5' RACE. TCRdb reprocessed the 5' RACE reads and reports one entry per CDR3 protein, with no DNA. Found here are 84,000 or so distinct CDR3 sequences; the top ten clones hold around 0.58%. Triplicate sorting captured hundreds of thousands of cells each from every CD8+ T cell subset. The TCR comes from a human donor in good health. Some clones in this sample may be carry-over from other donors' samples. What was sequenced was naive CXCR3+ CD8+ T cells from blood. The subset: CD45RO-CCR7+CD27+CD95- naive CD8+ T cells expressing CXCR3 (TNR3+). The chain uses TRBV4-3 and TRBJ2-1; TCRdb's assignment of TRBD1 cannot be checked, as there is no DNA. The CDR3 loop is CASSQAGTFIGNEQFF.